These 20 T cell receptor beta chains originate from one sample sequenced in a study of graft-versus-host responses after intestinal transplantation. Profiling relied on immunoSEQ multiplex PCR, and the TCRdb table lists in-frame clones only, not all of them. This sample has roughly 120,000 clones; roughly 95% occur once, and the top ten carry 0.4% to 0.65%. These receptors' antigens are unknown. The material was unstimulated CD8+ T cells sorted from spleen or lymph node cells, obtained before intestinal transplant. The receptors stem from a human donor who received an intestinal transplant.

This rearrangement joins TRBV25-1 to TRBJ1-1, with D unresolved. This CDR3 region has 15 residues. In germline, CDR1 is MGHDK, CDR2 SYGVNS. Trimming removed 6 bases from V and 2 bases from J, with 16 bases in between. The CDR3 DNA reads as TGTGCCAGCAGCCCACACGGGCTCTCCAACACTGAAGCTTTCTTT. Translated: CASSPHGLSNTEAFF.

This chain's CDR3 is CASSQETSGRTFADTQYF. CDR3 nucleotide sequence: TGTGCCAGCAGCCAAGAAACTAGCGGGAGGACCTTCGCGGATACGCAGTATTTT. This rearrangement joins TRBV4-2 to TRBJ2-3; 12 bases align to TRBD2. Germline assignment: CDR1 LGHNA and CDR2 YNFKEQ. The CDR3 totals 18 residues. Trimming took 0 bases from V and 6 from J; bases not matched to a gene: 10.

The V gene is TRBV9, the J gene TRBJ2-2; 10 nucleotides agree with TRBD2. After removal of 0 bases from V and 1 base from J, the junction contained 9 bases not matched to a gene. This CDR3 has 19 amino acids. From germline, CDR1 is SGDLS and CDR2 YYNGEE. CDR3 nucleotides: TGTGCCAGCAGCGTAGGGACCCTAGCGGGAGTTAGGAACACCGGGGAGCTGTTTTTT. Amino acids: CASSVGTLAGVRNTGELFF. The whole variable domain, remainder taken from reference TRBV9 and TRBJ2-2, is DSGVTQTPKHLITATGQRVTLRCSPRSGDLSVYWYQQSLDQGLQFLIQYYNGEERAKGNILERFSAQQFPDLHSELNLSSLELGDSALYFCASSVGTLAGVRNTGELFFGEGSRLTVL.

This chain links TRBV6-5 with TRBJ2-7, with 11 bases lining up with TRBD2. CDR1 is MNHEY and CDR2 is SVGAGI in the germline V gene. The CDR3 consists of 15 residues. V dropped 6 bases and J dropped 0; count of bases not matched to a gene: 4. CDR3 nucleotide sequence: TGTGCCAGCAGCTACCTAGCGGGAGGCTCCTACGAGCAGTACTTC. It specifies CASSYLAGGSYEQYF.

CDR3 nucleotides: TGCGCCAGCAGCTTCGGGCGCACTAACTATGGCTACACCTTC. Translating it yields CASSFGRTNYGYTF. The chain recombines TRBV5-1 with TRBJ1-2; D unclear. Deletions cut 2 bases from V and 0 bases from J, with 8 bases between. The CDR3 length is 14 residues. Per germline, CDR1 SGHRS and CDR2 YFSETQ.

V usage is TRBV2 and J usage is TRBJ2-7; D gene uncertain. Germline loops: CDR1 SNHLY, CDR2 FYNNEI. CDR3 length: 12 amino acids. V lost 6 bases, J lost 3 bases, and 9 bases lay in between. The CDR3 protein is CASSQTNYEQYF. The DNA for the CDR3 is TGTGCCAGCAGCCAGACAAACTACGAGCAGTACTTC.

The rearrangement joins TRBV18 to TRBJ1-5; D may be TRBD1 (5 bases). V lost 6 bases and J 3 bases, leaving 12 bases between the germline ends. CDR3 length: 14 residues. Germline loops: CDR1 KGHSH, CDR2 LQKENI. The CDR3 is CASSPRGTNQPQHF. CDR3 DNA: TGTGCCAGCTCCCCCCGGGGCACCAATCAGCCCCAGCATTTT.

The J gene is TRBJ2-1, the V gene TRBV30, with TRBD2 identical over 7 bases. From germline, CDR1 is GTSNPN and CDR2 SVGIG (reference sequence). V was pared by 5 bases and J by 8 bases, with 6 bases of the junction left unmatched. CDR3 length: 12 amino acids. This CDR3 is CAWWGGLDEQFF. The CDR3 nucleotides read TGTGCCTGGTGGGGGGGTCTAGATGAGCAGTTCTTC.

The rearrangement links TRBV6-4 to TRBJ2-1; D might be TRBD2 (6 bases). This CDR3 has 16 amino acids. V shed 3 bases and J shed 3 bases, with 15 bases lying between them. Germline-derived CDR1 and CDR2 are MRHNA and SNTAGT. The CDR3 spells CASSEEGLGSYNEQFF. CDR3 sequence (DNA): TGTGCCAGCAGTGAAGAAGGACTCGGGAGCTACAATGAGCAGTTCTTC.

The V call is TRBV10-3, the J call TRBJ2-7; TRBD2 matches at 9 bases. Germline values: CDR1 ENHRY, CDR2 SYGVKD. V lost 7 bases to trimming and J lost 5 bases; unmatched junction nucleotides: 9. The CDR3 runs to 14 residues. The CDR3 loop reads CAIKPPGTSHEQYF. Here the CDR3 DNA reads TGTGCCATCAAGCCACCCGGGACTAGCCACGAGCAGTACTTC.

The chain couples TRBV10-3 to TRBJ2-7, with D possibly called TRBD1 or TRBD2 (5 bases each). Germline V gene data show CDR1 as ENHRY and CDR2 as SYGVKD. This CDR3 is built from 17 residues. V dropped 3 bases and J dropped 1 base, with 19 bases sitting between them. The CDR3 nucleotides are TGTGCCATCAGTGACGGAGTTATTTGGGACCAATCCTACGAGCAGTACTTC. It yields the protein CAISDGVIWDQSYEQYF.

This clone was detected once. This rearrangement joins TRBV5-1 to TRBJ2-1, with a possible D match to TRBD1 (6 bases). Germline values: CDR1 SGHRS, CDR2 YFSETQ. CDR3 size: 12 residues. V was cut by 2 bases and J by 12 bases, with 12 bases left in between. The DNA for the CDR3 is TGCGCCAGCAGCTTCTCTGGGGGCCGGCAGTTCTTC. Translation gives CASSFSGGRQFF.

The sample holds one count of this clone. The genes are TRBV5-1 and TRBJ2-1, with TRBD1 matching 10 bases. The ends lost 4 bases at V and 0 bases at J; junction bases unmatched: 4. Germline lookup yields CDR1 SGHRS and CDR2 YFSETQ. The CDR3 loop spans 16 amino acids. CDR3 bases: TGCGCCAGCAGCCCCTGGACAGGGGGCTCCTACAATGAGCAGTTCTTC. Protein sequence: CASSPWTGGSYNEQFF.

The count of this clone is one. The CDR3 coding sequence is TGTGCCATCAGTGAAGGTACAGGAAAGAACACTGAAGCTTTCTTT. This gives the protein CAISEGTGKNTEAFF. This sequence joins TRBV10-3 and TRBJ1-1, with D perhaps matching TRBD1 (5 bases). Looked up from germline, CDR1 is ENHRY and CDR2 is SYGVKD. Trimming took 3 bases from V and 1 from J, leaving 12 bases between them. The CDR3 spans 15 residues.

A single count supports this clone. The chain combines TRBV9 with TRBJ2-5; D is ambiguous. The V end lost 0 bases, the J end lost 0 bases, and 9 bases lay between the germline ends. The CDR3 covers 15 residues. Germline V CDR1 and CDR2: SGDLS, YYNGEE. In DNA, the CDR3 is TGTGCCAGCAGCGTAGACGAGGCCCACCAAGAGACCCAGTACTTC. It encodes CASSVDEAHQETQYF.

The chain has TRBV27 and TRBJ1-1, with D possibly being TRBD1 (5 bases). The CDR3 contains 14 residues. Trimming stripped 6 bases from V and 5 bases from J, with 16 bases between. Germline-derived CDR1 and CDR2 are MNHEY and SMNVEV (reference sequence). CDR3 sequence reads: CASRSGVGVTEAFF. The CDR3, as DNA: TGTGCCAGCAGGTCGGGAGTAGGGGTTACTGAAGCTTTCTTT.

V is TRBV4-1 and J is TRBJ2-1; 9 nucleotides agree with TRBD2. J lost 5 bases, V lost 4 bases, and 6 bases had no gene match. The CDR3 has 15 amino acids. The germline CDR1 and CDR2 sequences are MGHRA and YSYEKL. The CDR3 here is CASSPSSGINNEQFF. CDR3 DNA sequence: TGCGCCAGCAGCCCCTCTAGCGGGATTAACAATGAGCAGTTCTTC.

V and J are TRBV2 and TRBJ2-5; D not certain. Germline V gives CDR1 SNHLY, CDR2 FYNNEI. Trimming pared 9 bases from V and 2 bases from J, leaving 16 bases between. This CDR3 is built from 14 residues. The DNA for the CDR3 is TGTGCCAGAAACAAGTGGCGTTCTCAAGAGACCCAGTACTTC. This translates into CARNKWRSQETQYF. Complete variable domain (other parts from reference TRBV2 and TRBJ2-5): EPEVTQTPSHQVTQMGQEVILRCVPISNHLYFYWYRQILGQKVEFLVSFYNNEISEKSEIFDDQFSVERPDGSNFTLKIRSTKLEDSAMYFCARNKWRSQETQYFGPGTRLLVL.

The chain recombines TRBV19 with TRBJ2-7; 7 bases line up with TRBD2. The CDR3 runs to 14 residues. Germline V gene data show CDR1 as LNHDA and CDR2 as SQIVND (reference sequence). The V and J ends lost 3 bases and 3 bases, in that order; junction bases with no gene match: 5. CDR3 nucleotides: TGTGCCAGTAGTATCTCGAGCGGGAACTACGAGCAGTACTTC. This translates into CASSISSGNYEQYF.

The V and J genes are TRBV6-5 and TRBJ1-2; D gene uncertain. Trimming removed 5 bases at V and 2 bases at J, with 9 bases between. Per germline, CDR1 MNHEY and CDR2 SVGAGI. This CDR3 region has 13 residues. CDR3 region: CASSSKGNYGYTF. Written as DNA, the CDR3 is TGTGCCAGCAGTAGTAAGGGCAACTATGGCTACACCTTC.